Presented here are 14 T cell receptor beta chains from one specimen sequenced in a study of CD8 T cells in Susac syndrome (dated by TCRdb to between 2018 and 2021). Preparation of the library involved the immunoSEQ multiplex PCR assay. RNA was extracted using the RNeasy kit, and roughly 0.5 to 1 microgram was reverse transcribed with random hexamers. TCRdb reworked the public reads: Q25 trimming with fastp, MiXCR clone assembly, productive beta chains retained. Rows with one shared CDR3 protein collapse into an entry with the most common genes and DNA. This sample holds just over 150,000 distinct CDR3 sequences; around 95% were observed only once. The top ten clones comprise over 0.12% of the sample. The sequenced sample consisted of CD8+ T cells from PBMCs. These receptors all stem from a human donor with multiple sclerosis.

This sequence joins TRBV6-2 or TRBV6-3 and TRBJ2-3, with D possibly called TRBD1 or TRBD2 (6 bases each). V shed 7 bases and J shed 2 bases, with 13 bases lying between them. CDR1 and CDR2 from the germline V gene are MNHEY and SVGEGT. CDR3 length: 14 residues. The CDR3 DNA is TGTGCCAGCATCCCCCGGGGGCCCACAGATACGCAGTATTTT. Translating it yields CASIPRGPTDTQYF.

The gene calls are TRBV29-1 and TRBJ2-1, with unresolved D. This CDR3 comprises 13 residues. The germline V gene encodes CDR1 SQVTM and CDR2 ANQGSEA. The CDR3 spells CSAAPSHYNEQFF. The CDR3 DNA follows: TGCAGTGCTGCACCCTCTCACTACAATGAGCAGTTCTTC.

This chain links TRBV4-1 with TRBJ2-5; 10 bases agree with TRBD1. The CDR3 totals 16 residues. The germline V gene has CDR1 MGHRA and CDR2 YSYEKL. J gave up 4 bases and V 1 base, and 6 bases lay outside the gene matches. The CDR3 reads CASSQGDRGFVETQYF. Written as DNA, the CDR3 is TGCGCCAGCAGCCAAGGGGACAGGGGATTTGTAGAGACCCAGTACTTC.

The V call is TRBV27, the J call TRBJ1-2; 8 bases are a match to TRBD1. V trimming: 5 bases; J trimming: 5 bases; junction bases outside the gene matches: 7. The V gene's germline CDR1 is MNHEY and CDR2 SMNVEV (reference sequence). This CDR3 is 14 amino acids long. The CDR3 is CASSLQGAGYGYTF. Written as DNA, the CDR3 is TGTGCCAGCAGTCTTCAGGGGGCCGGATATGGCTACACCTTC.

The chain employs TRBV5-6 and TRBJ1-2, with D possibly being TRBD1 (5 bases). Germline V gene lookup returns CDR1 SGHDT and CDR2 YYEEEE. Trimming took 0 bases from V and 5 from J, leaving 17 bases between them. The CDR3 runs to 16 residues. CDR3 DNA: TGTGCCAGCAGCTTGGGGGGCCTCGCACCCCATTATGGCTACACCTTC. It specifies CASSLGGLAPHYGYTF.

V is TRBV6-6 and J is TRBJ2-3, with D unresolved. Germline CDR1 and CDR2: MNHNY and SVGAGI (reference sequence). This CDR3 has 8 residues. Trimming left V 11 bases short and J 6 bases short, with 3 bases between. The CDR3 sequence is CASDTQYF. The CDR3 region has the DNA TGTGCCTCCGATACGCAGTATTTT.

The rearrangement uses TRBV2 and TRBJ2-7; 11 nucleotides match TRBD2. V lost 10 bases, J lost 1 base, and 3 bases stayed unmatched. The CDR3 runs to 13 residues. Germline-derived CDR1 and CDR2 are SNHLY and FYNNEI. The CDR3 coding sequence is TGTGCCACCTTAGCGGGGGGGTCCTACGAGCAGTACGTC. Its protein product is CATLAGGSYEQYV.

V and J are TRBV27 and TRBJ2-3; no clear D gene. With 3 bases removed from V and 6 bases from J, the gap between germline ends came to 13 bases. The germline V gene has CDR1 MNHEY and CDR2 SMNVEV (reference sequence). This CDR3 comprises 14 residues. CDR3 coding DNA: TGTGCCAGCAGTTTGCCCAGTACTCGTGATACGCAGTATTTT. It specifies CASSLPSTRDTQYF.

The chain combines TRBV11-2 with TRBJ2-5; TRBD1 matches at 9 bases. The CDR3 is 12 amino acids. V lost 5 bases to trimming and J lost 7 bases; unmatched junction nucleotides: 2. CDR1 and CDR2 from the germline V gene are SGHAT and FQNNGV. The CDR3 DNA sequence: TGTGCCAGCAGCCCGACAGGGGGGACCCAGTACTTC. Translation gives CASSPTGGTQYF. Variable domain in full (rest from reference TRBV11-2 and TRBJ2-5): EAGVAQSPRYKIIEKRQSVAFWCNPISGHATLYWYQQILGQGPKLLIQFQNNGVVDDSQLPKDRFSAERLKGVDSTLKIQPAKLEDSAVYLCASSPTGGTQYFGPGTRLLVL.

V usage is TRBV11-2 and J usage is TRBJ1-1; unclear D gene. Germline loops: CDR1 SGHAT, CDR2 FQNNGV. The CDR3 sequence is 12 residues long. V lost 3 bases to trimming and J lost 6 bases, with 8 bases between them. This chain's CDR3 is CASSLRTAEAFF. CDR3 in DNA: TGTGCCAGCAGCTTGCGGACGGCTGAAGCTTTCTTT.

The chain carries TRBV19 and TRBJ1-2, with 9 bases lining up with TRBD1. J was trimmed by 8 bases and V by 4 bases; bases with no gene match: 23. Germline V gives CDR1 LNHDA, CDR2 SQIVND (reference sequence). The CDR3 is 19 residues long. The CDR3 here is CASSTHPGTGTGYGVGYTF. CDR3 DNA: TGTGCCAGTAGTACCCATCCCGGAACCGGGACAGGGTACGGCGTAGGCTACACCTTC.

This rearrangement joins TRBV12-3 or TRBV12-4 to TRBJ1-2; 12 bases align to TRBD1. Trimming at V came to 5 bases and at J to 6 bases, leaving 10 bases not matched to a gene. The CDR3 loop spans 16 amino acids. For the CDR3, the DNA is TGTGCCAGCAGTAGCGCCGGGACAGGGGGCTTAAATGGCTACACCTTC. Translated: CASSSAGTGGLNGYTF.

This rearrangement joins TRBV27 to TRBJ2-1; D is unclear. The CDR3 is made up of 11 amino acids. In germline, CDR1 is MNHEY, CDR2 SMNVEV (reference sequence). Trimming pared 3 bases from V and 10 bases from J, leaving 7 bases between. CDR3 in DNA: TGTGCCAGCAGTTTCGGTTCAGAGCAGTTCTTC. Translation gives CASSFGSEQFF.

V usage is TRBV7-8 and J usage is TRBJ2-7; D may be TRBD1 or TRBD2 (5 bases each). The germline gives CDR1 SGHVS, CDR2 FQNEAQ. The CDR3 has 14 amino acids. Deletions cut 1 base from V and 5 bases from J, with 12 bases between. The CDR3 loop reads CASSLGAEGHEQYV. The CDR3 DNA follows: TGTGCCAGCAGCTTAGGGGCCGAGGGGCACGAGCAGTACGTC.